Shown below are 6 T cell receptor beta chains from a single sample sequenced in a study of blood T cell repertoires in COVID-19. Sequencing was performed with immunoSEQ multiplex PCR; in TCRdb, only in-frame clones are kept and a portion is missing. Among some 150,000 clones listed, more than 65% were seen once. The sequencing input was peripheral blood. These receptor sequences come from a woman aged 50 to 60 with acute or convalescent COVID-19.

This sequence joins TRBV5-6 and TRBJ1-6; no clear D. Trimming took off 4 bases at V and 8 bases at J, with 13 bases between the two ends. The CDR3 contains 14 residues. Germline CDR1 and CDR2: SGHDT and YYEEEE. The CDR3 DNA sequence: TGTGCCAGCAGCGGGGTCGGGGAGGATTCACCCCTCCACTTT. Protein sequence: CASSGVGEDSPLHF. Combining the CDR3 with reference TRBV5-6 and TRBJ1-6 gives the whole variable domain DAGVTQSPTHLIKTRGQQVTLRCSPKSGHDTVSWYQQALGQGPQFIFQYYEEEERQRGNFPDRFSGHQFPNYSSELNVNALLLGDSALYLCASSGVGEDSPLHFGNGTRLTVT.

This chain links TRBV9 with TRBJ2-7, with TRBD1 matching 9 bases. Looked up from germline, CDR1 is SGDLS and CDR2 is YYNGEE. Trimming took 4 bases from V and 0 from J; bases not matched to a gene: 5. The CDR3 length is 15 residues. The CDR3 reads CASSLGGQGSYEQYF. The CDR3 region has the DNA TGTGCCAGCAGCCTGGGGGGACAGGGCTCCTACGAGCAGTACTTC.

The V gene is TRBV7-9, the J gene TRBJ2-2; 12 nucleotides align to TRBD2. The ends lost 5 bases at V and 3 bases at J; junction bases unmatched: 4. Germline V gene data show CDR1 as SEHNR and CDR2 as FQNEAQ (reference sequence). The CDR3 is 16 amino acids. The CDR3 nucleotides read TGTGCCAGCAGCCCACGGACTAGCGGGGACACCGGGGAGCTGTTTTTT. Its protein is CASSPRTSGDTGELFF.

This clone appeared a single time. The chain links TRBV7-2 to TRBJ2-1; a possible D gene is TRBD2 (7 bases). Germline V gene data show CDR1 as SGHTA and CDR2 as FQGNSA. V was trimmed by 5 bases and J by 9 bases, leaving 20 bases between them. This CDR3 has 15 residues. The CDR3 protein is CASSPTKGGPGEQFF. The CDR3 DNA is TGTGCCAGCAGCCCGACGAAGGGGGGGCCGGGTGAGCAGTTCTTC. Based on the CDR3 plus reference TRBV7-2 and TRBJ2-1, the full variable domain is GAGVSQSPSNKVTEKGKDVELRCDPISGHTALYWYRQSLGQGLEFLIYFQGNSAPDKSGLPSDRFSAERTGGSVSTLTIQRTQQEDSAVYLCASSPTKGGPGEQFFGPGTRLTVL.

The gene calls are TRBV19 and TRBJ1-5; no clear D. The V gene lost 4 bases and the J gene lost 3 bases, with 7 bases spanning the gap. Looked up from germline, CDR1 is LNHDA and CDR2 is SQIVND (reference sequence). This CDR3 region has 13 residues. Written as DNA, the CDR3 is TGTGCCAGTAGTACCCGGGACAATCAGCCCCAGCATTTT. Encoded protein: CASSTRDNQPQHF.

This chain joins TRBV30 and TRBJ1-1, with 7 bases matching TRBD1. The V gene's germline CDR1 is GTSNPN and CDR2 SVGIG (reference sequence). V gave up 1 base and J gave up 2 bases; unmatched junction bases: 4. The CDR3 runs to 14 residues. The CDR3 sequence is CAWSGRGKNTEAFF. CDR3 coding DNA: TGTGCCTGGAGTGGCAGGGGGAAAAACACTGAAGCTTTCTTT.